This is a list of T cell receptor beta chains from one sample in a study of beta chain features in type 1 diabetes. Method: immunoSEQ multiplex PCR; TCRdb's copy keeps in-frame clones and lacks some. The data show hundreds of thousands of clones, 30% seen once. The sample was naive CD4+ T cells from blood. Every receptor here comes from a man younger than 35 in good health. CDR3s include the opening cysteine and the closing phenylalanine or tryptophan. A D gene is named only where the DNA matches it firmly. A clone size is listed for some rows: how often the clone was seen (once, few, many), or a class if it is expanded.

15,TRBD2,TRBV9,few,TRBJ2-5,CASSVGIAGGETQYF,TGTGCCAGCAGCGTCGGTATAGCGGGAGGGGAGACCCAGTACTTC
14,TRBD1,TRBV30,-,TRBJ2-1,CAWSVDRGYNEQFF,TGTGCCTGGAGTGTCGACAGGGGCTACAATGAGCAGTTCTTC
12,TRBD2,TRBV19,few,TRBJ2-1,CRTSGTYNEQFF,TGTAGGACTAGCGGGACCTACAATGAGCAGTTCTTC
14,-,TRBV7-2,-,TRBJ2-3,CASSQPTSTDTQYF,TGTGCCAGCAGCCAACCAACTAGCACAGATACGCAGTATTTT
15,-,TRBV7-9,-,TRBJ2-4,CASSLAGTAQNIQYF,TGTGCCAGCAGCTTAGCGGGGACGGCCCAAAACATTCAGTACTTC
17,-,TRBV30,few,TRBJ2-3,CAWSVGARDSSTDTQYF,TGTGCCTGGAGTGTAGGGGCGCGAGACTCTAGCACAGATACGCAGTATTTT
16,-,TRBV30,-,TRBJ2-7,CAWSRKGTPLSYEQYF,TGTGCCTGGAGTCGAAAAGGGACACCCCTCTCCTACGAGCAGTACTTC
15,-,TRBV5-1,-,TRBJ2-5,CASSLGTMRRETQYF,TGCGCCAGCAGCTTGGGCACCATGCGTCGGGAGACCCAGTACTTC
13,-,TRBV2,-,TRBJ2-7,CASSRDGRYEQYF,TGTGCCAGCAGCCGGGACGGCCGCTACGAGCAGTACTTC
13,-,TRBV7-2,-,TRBJ2-4,CASSLGAGNIQYF,TGTGCCAGCAGCTTAGGGGCCGGCAACATTCAGTACTTC
14,TRBD2,TRBV7-9,few,TRBJ2-5,CASSLAGLGETQYF,TGTGCCAGCAGCTTAGCGGGACTAGGGGAGACCCAGTACTTC
14,-,TRBV29-1,-,TRBJ2-2,CSGGDRGNTGELFF,TGCAGCGGGGGGGACCGAGGGAACACCGGGGAGCTGTTTTTT
14,-,TRBV6-1,-,TRBJ1-5,CASSVLGGNQPQHF,TGTGCCAGCAGTGTACTAGGGGGCAATCAGCCCCAGCATTTT
13,-,TRBV19,-,TRBJ2-1,CASSIDQPHEQFF,TGTGCCAGTAGTATAGACCAGCCCCATGAGCAGTTCTTC
11,-,TRBV7-9,few,TRBJ2-5,CVEQQQETQYF,TGTGTCGAGCAACAACAAGAGACCCAGTACTTC
13,-,TRBV7-2,-,TRBJ2-1,CASSSQRGDEQFF,TGTGCCAGCAGCTCCCAGAGAGGGGATGAGCAGTTCTTC
14,-,TRBV18,once,TRBJ1-2,CASSDRTVNYGYTF,TGTGCCAGCTCAGATCGGACGGTAAACTATGGCTACACCTTC
14,-,TRBV7-9,-,TRBJ1-4,CASSLKTGGEKLFF,TGTGCCAGCAGCCTTAAAACAGGAGGGGAAAAACTGTTTTTT
11,-,TRBV10-3,-,TRBJ2-3,CAISDGDTQYF,TGTGCCATCAGTGACGGGGATACGCAGTATTTT
14,-,TRBV10-3,few,TRBJ2-6,CAISESSGNNVLTF,TGTGCCATCAGTGAGTCGTCAGGGAACAACGTCCTGACTTTC
15,TRBD2,TRBV29-1,few,TRBJ2-1,CSVGTSGTTDNEQFF,TGCAGCGTGGGGACTAGCGGGACAACGGACAATGAGCAGTTCTTC
13,-,TRBV12-5,-,TRBJ1-5,CASGTRDTYPQHF,TGTGCTAGTGGTACCCGGGACACCTACCCTCAGCATTTT
16,-,TRBV9,-,TRBJ2-7,CASSVGGGSNSYEQYF,TGTGCCAGCAGCGTAGGAGGAGGGAGCAACTCCTACGAGCAGTACTTC
15,-,TRBV4-3,-,TRBJ2-3,CASSQGPASTDTQYF,TGCGCCAGCAGCCAAGGCCCGGCCAGCACAGATACGCAGTATTTT
15,-,TRBV5-1,few,TRBJ2-4,CASCPSVGGLNIQYF,TGCGCCAGTTGCCCTTCGGTCGGGGGCCTGAACATTCAGTACTTC
14,TRBD2,TRBV6-1,-,TRBJ2-1,CASRIAGAADEQFF,TGTGCCAGCAGGATAGCGGGGGCGGCCGATGAGCAGTTCTTC
15,-,TRBV4-2,-,TRBJ2-3,CASSQELASTDTQYF,TGTGCCAGCAGCCAAGAACTAGCCTCCACAGATACGCAGTATTTT
15,TRBD1,TRBV30,-,TRBJ2-1,CAWSLDRGPYNEQFF,TGTGCCTGGAGCCTCGACAGGGGGCCCTACAATGAGCAGTTCTTC
10,-,TRBV20-1,few,TRBJ1-2,CVLGSYGYTF,TGCGTCCTCGGGAGCTATGGCTACACCTTC
12,TRBD1,TRBV29-1,-,TRBJ2-1,CSVLGQINEQFF,TGCAGCGTATTGGGACAGATCAATGAGCAGTTCTTC
11,TRBD1,TRBV7-9,-,TRBJ2-1,CAEGGSNEQFF,TGTGCCGAAGGGGGCAGCAATGAGCAGTTCTTC
16,-,TRBV30,-,TRBJ1-3,CAWSRRVYSSGNTIYF,TGTGCCTGGAGTCGGCGGGTTTATAGCTCTGGAAACACCATATATTTT
16,-,TRBV7-2,-,TRBJ2-1,CASSLAERRTYNEQFF,TGTGCCAGCAGCTTAGCGGAGCGGAGAACCTACAATGAGCAGTTCTTC
12,-,TRBV7-9,-,TRBJ1-1,CASSYPNTEAFF,TGTGCCAGCAGCTATCCAAACACTGAAGCTTTCTTT
13,TRBD2,TRBV7-2,-,TRBJ2-7,CASSHSGPYEQYF,TGTGCCAGCAGCCATAGCGGGCCGTACGAGCAGTACTTC
15,TRBD1,TRBV27,few,TRBJ2-3,CASRLGQGRTDTQYF,TGTGCCAGCAGGTTGGGACAGGGCCGCACAGATACGCAGTATTTT
13,-,TRBV30,-,TRBJ2-1,CAWSGQVFNEQFF,TGTGCCTGGAGTGGGCAGGTATTCAATGAGCAGTTCTTC
14,TRBD2,TRBV7-2,-,TRBJ2-7,CASSPSGKLGEQYF,TGTGCCAGCAGCCCTAGCGGGAAGCTTGGCGAGCAGTACTTC
12,-,TRBV10-3,-,TRBJ2-7,CAISESNYEQYF,TGTGCCATCAGTGAGTCAAACTACGAGCAGTACTTC
14,-,TRBV16,-,TRBJ1-3,CASSQSNVGNTIYF,TGTGCCAGCAGCCAATCGAACGTGGGAAACACCATATATTTT
11,-,TRBV29-1,few,TRBJ2-3,CSVEQADTQYF,TGCAGCGTTGAACAGGCAGATACGCAGTATTTT
14,TRBD1,TRBV5-1,few,TRBJ2-1,CASSLGTGYNEQFF,TGCGCCAGCAGCTTGGGGACAGGATACAATGAGCAGTTCTTC
15,-,TRBV14,-,TRBJ1-1,CASSQDVTAYTEAFF,TGTGCCAGCAGCCAAGACGTGACAGCGTACACTGAAGCTTTCTTT
14,-,TRBV7-9,few,TRBJ2-3,CASSSPRQTDTQYF,TGTGCCAGCAGCTCCCCCCGACAGACAGATACGCAGTATTTT
11,-,TRBV25-1,few,TRBJ2-1,CASSEWAEQFF,TGTGCCAGCAGTGAATGGGCCGAGCAGTTCTTC
16,-,TRBV10-3,-,TRBJ1-2,CAISENRGVGNYGYTF,TGTGCCATCAGTGAGAATAGGGGAGTGGGCAACTATGGCTACACCTTC
14,-,TRBV25-1,-,TRBJ2-2,CASSGHWNTGELFF,TGTGCCAGCAGTGGACACTGGAACACCGGGGAGCTGTTTTTT
14,-,TRBV30,-,TRBJ2-7,CAWSAPPGGREQYF,TGTGCCTGGAGTGCCCCACCCGGGGGTAGAGAGCAGTACTTC
13,TRBD1,TRBV6-6,few,TRBJ1-4,CASRGQGNEKLFF,TGTGCCAGTAGAGGACAGGGTAATGAAAAACTGTTTTTT
15,TRBD1,TRBV25-1,-,TRBJ2-7,CASRLDRALSYEQYF,TGTGCCAGCAGGCTAGACAGGGCGCTTTCCTACGAGCAGTACTTC